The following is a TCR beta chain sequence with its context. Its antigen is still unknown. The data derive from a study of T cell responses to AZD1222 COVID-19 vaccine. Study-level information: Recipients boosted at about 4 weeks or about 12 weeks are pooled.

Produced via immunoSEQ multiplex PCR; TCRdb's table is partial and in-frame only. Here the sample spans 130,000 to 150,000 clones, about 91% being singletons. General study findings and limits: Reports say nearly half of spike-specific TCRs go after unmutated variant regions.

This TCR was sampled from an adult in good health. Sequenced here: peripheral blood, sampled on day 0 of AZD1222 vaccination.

This CDR3 reads CASSGEFSDTQYF. The CDR3 DNA follows: TGTGCCAGTAGCGGGGAGTTCTCAGATACGCAGTATTTT. The chain joins TRBV19 to TRBJ2-3; a weak D match, TRBD2 (5 bases). The CDR3 is 13 amino acids. Germline loops: CDR1 LNHDA, CDR2 SQIVND (reference sequence). V gave up 6 bases and J gave up 4 bases, with 11 bases separating them. The full variable domain, completed using reference TRBV19 and TRBJ2-3, is DGGITQSPKYLFRKEGQNVTLSCEQNLNHDAMYWYRQDPGQGLRLIYYSQIVNDFQKGDIAEGYSVSREKKESFPLTVTSAQKNPTAFYLCASSGEFSDTQYFGPGTRLTVL.